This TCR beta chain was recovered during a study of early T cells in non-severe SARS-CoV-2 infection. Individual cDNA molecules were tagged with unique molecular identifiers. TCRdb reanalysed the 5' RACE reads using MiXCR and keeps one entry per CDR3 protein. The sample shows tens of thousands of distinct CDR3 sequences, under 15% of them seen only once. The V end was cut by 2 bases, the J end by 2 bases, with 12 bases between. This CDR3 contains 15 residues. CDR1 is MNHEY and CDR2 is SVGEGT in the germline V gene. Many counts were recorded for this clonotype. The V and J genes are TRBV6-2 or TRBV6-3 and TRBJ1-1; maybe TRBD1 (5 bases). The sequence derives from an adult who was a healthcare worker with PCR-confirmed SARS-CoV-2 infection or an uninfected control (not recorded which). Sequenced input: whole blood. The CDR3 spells CASSYEGRSNTEAFF. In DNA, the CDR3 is TGTGCCAGCAGTTACGAGGGACGTAGCAACACTGAAGCTTTCTTT.